The next 8 T cell receptor beta chains were all read from a single sample in a study of cytomegalovirus exposure and HLA in healthy donors. The PCR ran on 60 Vbeta and 13 Jbeta primers. TCRdb keeps only in-frame clones here, not all; method: immunoSEQ multiplex PCR. The table lists roughly 250,000 clones, around two thirds of them singletons. Sequencing input: PBMCs. All receptors derive from a female donor in good health and CMV-seronegative.

The rearrangement links TRBV15 to TRBJ2-7; 8 nucleotides match TRBD2. From germline, CDR1 is LNHNV and CDR2 YYDKDF (reference sequence). Losses at the gene ends were 5 bases for V and 2 bases for J; bases not matched to a gene: 8. This CDR3 is built from 15 residues. The CDR3 spells CATSQRGGLAYEQYF. CDR3 in DNA: TGTGCCACCAGCCAACGGGGGGGGCTAGCCTACGAGCAGTACTTC.

V is TRBV7-9 and J is TRBJ1-5; TRBD1 might be the D (6 bases). The length of the CDR3 is 15 residues. Per germline, CDR1 SEHNR and CDR2 FQNEAQ (reference sequence). The V gene lost 5 bases and the J gene lost 2 bases, with 13 bases spanning the gap. CDR3 coding DNA: TGTGCCAGCAGCAAGGGGGAAACAGGCAATCAGCCCCAGCATTTT. Amino acids: CASSKGETGNQPQHF.

V is TRBV10-3 and J is TRBJ2-7; the D is unclear. Trimming left V 5 bases short and J 2 bases short, with 4 bases between. Germline lookup yields CDR1 ENHRY and CDR2 SYGVKD. This CDR3 spans 11 amino acids. CDR3 DNA: TGTGCCATCAGTACAGCCTACGAGCAGTACTTC. It specifies CAISTAYEQYF.

The chain combines TRBV4-1 with TRBJ2-1; 9 bases fit TRBD2. V shed 3 bases and J 10 bases; nucleotides not matched to a gene: 19. Germline assignment: CDR1 MGHRA and CDR2 YSYEKL. CDR3 length: 18 amino acids. CDR3 DNA: TGCGCCAGCAGCCAGGGCGGGGTCGCGGGAGGGCCCGAGGGGGAGCAGTTCTTC. Translated: CASSQGGVAGGPEGEQFF.

The chain couples TRBV13 to TRBJ1-5; maybe TRBD1 (5 bases). Germline CDR1 is PRHDT and CDR2 is FYEKMQ (reference sequence). The V gene lost 0 bases and the J gene lost 2 bases, with 14 bases spanning the gap. The CDR3 consists of 17 residues. The CDR3 DNA reads TGTGCCAGCAGCTTAGGAGGAGGGGCGCGGGGCAATCAGCCCCAGCATTTT. It translates to CASSLGGGARGNQPQHF.

V and J are TRBV5-4 and TRBJ2-1, with 8 positions matching TRBD2. Germline CDR1 and CDR2: SGHNT and YYREEE (reference sequence). This CDR3 is built from 17 residues. Trimming at V came to 4 bases and at J to 9 bases, leaving 18 bases not matched to a gene. The CDR3 sequence is CASSLGFKSGRKAEQFF. CDR3 coding DNA: TGTGCCAGCAGCCTGGGGTTTAAAAGCGGGAGAAAGGCTGAGCAGTTCTTC. The variable domain in full, completed from reference TRBV5-4 and TRBJ2-1, reads ETGVTQSPTHLIKTRGQQVTLRCSSQSGHNTVSWYQQALGQGPQFIFQYYREEENGRGNFPPRFSGLQFPNYSSELNVNALELDDSALYLCASSLGFKSGRKAEQFFGPGTRLTVL.

This chain joins TRBV5-5 and TRBJ2-7; D perhaps matches TRBD2 (6 bases). The CDR3 has 16 residues. Germline CDR1 and CDR2: SGHKS and YYEKEE (reference sequence). V was clipped by 4 bases and J by 4 bases, with 21 bases between them. The CDR3 nucleotides read TGTGCCAGCAGCGGTAGACTAGTTTCATACACGTACGAGCAGTACTTC. It codes for CASSGRLVSYTYEQYF.

This chain's CDR3 is CASSLIRDRGRTNYGYTF. CDR3 in DNA: TGTGCCAGCAGCTTGATCCGGGACAGGGGGCGGACTAACTATGGCTACACCTTC. The chain employs TRBV5-8 and TRBJ1-2, with TRBD1 matching 12 bases. The CDR3 is 18 amino acids. Germline trimming cut 1 base from V and 0 bases from J; bases unmatched to any gene: 7. CDR1 is SGHTS and CDR2 is YDEGEE in the germline V gene. The variable domain in full, with the rest retrieved from reference TRBV5-8 and TRBJ1-2, is EAGVTQSPTHLIKTRGQQATLRCSPISGHTSVYWYQQALGLGLQFLLWYDEGEERNRGNFPPRFSGRQFPNYSSELNVNALELEDSALYLCASSLIRDRGRTNYGYTFGSGTRLTVV.